These 17 T cell receptor beta chains were all obtained from the same sample, sequenced in a study of a mutant IDH1 vaccine in newly diagnosed glioma. Using immunoSEQ multiplex PCR, the repertoire was profiled, and TCRdb retains in-frame clones only, with some absent. The sample yields tens of thousands of clones, approximately 83% seen once. Their antigens remain unidentified. As to time point: week 5, during vaccination. One vaccine dose held 300 ug of mutant IDH1 20-mer peptide and came with topical imiquimod. The source was PBMCs, collected from a glioma patient whose treatment included an IDH1 peptide vaccine. The source is a man aged 35 to 55 with glioma.

This clone was seen only once. This rearrangement joins TRBV2 to TRBJ1-5; D gene ambiguous. CDR3 length equals 14 residues. The germline gives CDR1 SNHLY, CDR2 FYNNEI. The V gene lost 1 base and the J gene lost 4 bases, with 8 bases spanning the gap. CDR3 in amino acids: CASSEGRGNQPQHF. The CDR3 DNA sequence: TGTGCCAGCAGTGAAGGTAGAGGGAATCAGCCCCAGCATTTT. The entire variable domain, with the rest obtained from reference TRBV2 and TRBJ1-5, is as follows: EPEVTQTPSHQVTQMGQEVILRCVPISNHLYFYWYRQILGQKVEFLVSFYNNEISEKSEIFDDQFSVERPDGSNFTLKIRSTKLEDSAMYFCASSEGRGNQPQHFGDGTRLSIL.

V and J are TRBV7-2 and TRBJ1-4; D is unclear. The CDR3 sequence is 15 residues long. Germline V gene lookup returns CDR1 SGHTA and CDR2 FQGNSA. V lost 4 bases, J lost 0 bases, and 9 bases lay in between. The CDR3 loop reads CASSSSQATNEKLFF. The CDR3 DNA follows: TGTGCCAGCAGCTCTAGTCAAGCAACTAATGAAAAACTGTTTTTT.

V usage is TRBV19 and J usage is TRBJ1-5; D uncertain. Trimming pared 1 base from V and 6 bases from J, leaving 7 bases between. The CDR3 totals 13 residues. Germline CDR1 LNHDA, CDR2 SQIVND (reference sequence). The CDR3 protein is CASSIGVIQPQHF. As DNA, the CDR3 is TGTGCCAGTAGTATAGGGGTGATTCAGCCCCAGCATTTT.

This clone was counted a few times. The chain combines TRBV7-9 with TRBJ1-1; D gene unclear. Deletions cut 4 bases from V and 5 bases from J, with 14 bases between. Looked up from germline, CDR1 is SEHNR and CDR2 is FQNEAQ (reference sequence). CDR3 size: 14 residues. CDR3: CASSSTTLHTEAFF. CDR3 nucleotides: TGTGCCAGCAGCTCCACTACCCTTCATACTGAAGCTTTCTTT.

In its sample, this clone ranks as medium-sized. The chain couples TRBV5-1 to TRBJ1-1, with D unresolved. Germline CDR1 reads SGHRS; CDR2 reads YFSETQ. The V end was cut by 0 bases, the J end by 3 bases, with 3 bases between. There are 12 residues in the CDR3. CDR3 region: CASSLGDTEAFF. CDR3 in DNA: TGCGCCAGCAGCTTGGGAGACACTGAAGCTTTCTTT.

This sequence joins TRBV5-1 and TRBJ2-5; tentative D call: TRBD2 (5 bases). This CDR3 region has 14 residues. The V and J ends lost 4 bases and 4 bases respectively, with 14 bases between them. Per the germline V gene, CDR1 is SGHRS and CDR2 is YFSETQ. In nucleotides, the CDR3 is TGCGCCAGCAGCCCCGAGGGTAGGACAGAGACCCAGTACTTC. It yields the protein CASSPEGRTETQYF.

V gene TRBV9 combines with J gene TRBJ1-4; a weak D match, TRBD1 (5 bases). V was trimmed by 7 bases and J by 4 bases, leaving 11 bases between them. The V gene's germline CDR1 is SGDLS and CDR2 YYNGEE. The CDR3 is 13 amino acids. The CDR3 DNA follows: TGTGCCAGCTCCACGGGGGGTAATGAAAAACTGTTTTTT. It codes for CASSTGGNEKLFF.

This rearrangement joins TRBV2 to TRBJ2-7; D is undetermined. Germline values: CDR1 SNHLY, CDR2 FYNNEI. This CDR3 region has 12 residues. The V end was cut by 7 bases, the J end by 4 bases, with 11 bases between. CDR3 DNA: TGTGCCAGCACTCGTCTCGGATACGAGCAGTACTTC. Protein: CASTRLGYEQYF.

This chain uses TRBV19 with TRBJ1-2; possibly TRBD1 for D (5 bases). V lost 6 bases and J lost 0, with 11 bases in between. The germline V gene has CDR1 LNHDA and CDR2 SQIVND (reference sequence). The CDR3 consists of 14 residues. CDR3: CASSRQIANYGYTF. In nucleotides, the CDR3 is TGTGCCAGTAGCAGACAGATAGCTAACTATGGCTACACCTTC.

V gene TRBV18 combines with J gene TRBJ2-7; weak D call: TRBD2 (6 bases). V was cut by 4 bases and J by 2 bases, with 12 bases left in between. Germline CDR1 is KGHSH and CDR2 is LQKENI. This CDR3 region has 14 residues. CDR3 bases: TGTGCCAGCTCACGGGCGGAGGGTCCCTACGAGCAGTACTTC. Encoded protein: CASSRAEGPYEQYF.

This clone appeared a few times. V usage is TRBV19 and J usage is TRBJ2-7; perhaps D is TRBD1 or TRBD2 (5 bases each). The CDR3 length is 13 residues. Germline V CDR1 and CDR2: LNHDA, SQIVND (reference sequence). V lost 4 bases to trimming and J lost 2 bases, with 9 bases between them. Written as DNA, the CDR3 is TGTGCCAGTAGTAGGGACGATACCTACGAGCAGTACTTC. Protein product: CASSRDDTYEQYF. Full variable domain (remainder filled in from reference TRBV19 and TRBJ2-7): DGGITQSPKYLFRKEGQNVTLSCEQNLNHDAMYWYRQDPGQGLRLIYYSQIVNDFQKGDIAEGYSVSREKKESFPLTVTSAQKNPTAFYLCASSRDDTYEQYFGPGTRLTVT.

The chain links TRBV27 to TRBJ1-5; D is undetermined. V was trimmed by 5 bases and J by 9 bases, leaving 17 bases between them. Per germline, CDR1 MNHEY and CDR2 SMNVEV (reference sequence). This CDR3 has 14 residues. The CDR3 sequence: CASSPEGPYRPQHF. The CDR3 DNA follows: TGTGCCAGCAGTCCCGAGGGTCCCTACCGGCCCCAGCATTTT.

The gene calls are TRBV6-6 and TRBJ2-1; D perhaps matches TRBD1 (5 bases). Germline V gene sequence: CDR1 MNHNY, CDR2 SVGAGI (reference sequence). CDR3 size: 16 residues. Trimming pared 6 bases from V and 0 bases from J, leaving 15 bases between. The chain's CDR3 is CASSYPGRGSYNEQFF. The CDR3, as DNA: TGTGCCAGCAGCTACCCCGGAAGGGGCTCCTACAATGAGCAGTTCTTC.

Remarks on this clone: Sequence at one end of the junction differs from germline and may be a read error. V gene TRBV10-1 combines with J gene TRBJ2-2; the D is unclear. CDR1 WNHNN and CDR2 SYGVQD come from the germline V gene (reference sequence). The CDR3 has 13 residues. The CDR3 DNA sequence: TGCGCCAGCAGTGAGTCGAAAACCGGGGAGCTGTTTTTT. This sequence encodes CASSESKTGELFF.

This clone came up once. The chain carries TRBV5-6 and TRBJ2-3; either TRBD1 or TRBD2 may fit D (5 bases each). The CDR3 length is 14 residues. The germline CDR1 and CDR2 sequences are SGHDT and YYEEEE. Trimming took off 3 bases at V and 9 bases at J, with 17 bases between the two ends. The CDR3: CASSSSGTPGTQYF. CDR3 DNA: TGTGCCAGCAGCTCTTCCGGGACCCCCGGGACGCAGTATTTT. Filled out from reference TRBV5-6 and TRBJ2-3, the complete variable domain reads DAGVTQSPTHLIKTRGQQVTLRCSPKSGHDTVSWYQQALGQGPQFIFQYYEEEERQRGNFPDRFSGHQFPNYSSELNVNALLLGDSALYLCASSSSGTPGTQYFGPGTRLTVL.

The J gene is TRBJ2-7, the V gene TRBV13; perhaps TRBD2 as D (6 bases). The CDR3 length is 14 residues. Trimming removed 8 bases from V and 3 bases from J, with 17 bases in between. Per the germline V gene, CDR1 is PRHDT and CDR2 is FYEKMQ (reference sequence). The CDR3, as DNA: TGTGCCAGCGCGGTCGGGAGTGTCGTCTACGAGCAGTACTTC. It encodes CASAVGSVVYEQYF.

The chain uses TRBV6-4 and TRBJ1-1, with TRBD1 as a possible D gene (5 bases). V was clipped by 6 bases and J by 1 base, with 9 bases between them. Germline CDR1 and CDR2: MRHNA and SNTAGT. This CDR3 contains 13 residues. The DNA of the CDR3 is TGTGCCAGCAGGAAGACAGCGAACACTGAAGCTTTCTTT. Amino acids: CASRKTANTEAFF.